Below, one T cell receptor beta chain is given with its context. The ends were cut back, 1 base at V and 1 base at J, with 4 bases in the middle. The CDR3 length is 14 residues. Germline V gene lookup returns CDR1 LGHNA and CDR2 YSLEER. Measured with immunoSEQ multiplex PCR; TCRdb has only the in-frame clones, and not every one. The table records around 100,000 clones, around 92% of them present only once. This sample is part of a study of T cell changes during pregnancy in multiple sclerosis. The gene calls are TRBV4-3 and TRBJ2-2, with D uncertain. Sequenced material: peripheral blood, taken after pregnancy. This TCR was sampled from a female donor with multiple sclerosis, enrolled in a pregnancy study. In DNA, the CDR3 is TGCGCCAGCAGCCAAGTTCGGAACACCGGGGAGCTGTTTTTT. It translates to CASSQVRNTGELFF.